Shown below are 14 T cell receptor beta chains from a single sample sequenced in a study of blood T cell repertoires in COVID-19. The table came from immunoSEQ multiplex PCR; TCRdb's copy has only in-frame clones and leaves some out. The table has about 220,000 clones, around 88% seen once; the top ten hold 2% to 3%. Sample: PBMCs or T cells enriched from blood (not recorded which). These receptors came from a woman aged 40-49 years with acute COVID-19.

The V gene is TRBV18, the J gene TRBJ1-6; 9 positions match TRBD1. CDR3 size: 15 residues. The V gene's germline CDR1 is KGHSH and CDR2 LQKENI. The trim removed 2 bases at V and 5 bases at J, leaving 1 base unmatched. CDR3 sequence: CASSPRQGDNSPLHF. CDR3 bases: TGTGCCAGCTCACCAAGACAGGGGGATAATTCACCCCTCCACTTT.

The CDR3 sequence is CASSQDRVEQYV. Here the CDR3 DNA reads TGTGCCAGCAGCCAGGACAGGGTCGAGCAGTACGTC. The J gene is TRBJ2-7, the V gene TRBV28; 8 nucleotides align to TRBD1. CDR3 length equals 12 residues. From germline, CDR1 is MDHEN and CDR2 SYDVKM. Unmatched junction bases numbered 4, after V lost 6 bases and J lost 6 bases.

This clone appeared once. The chain couples TRBV19 to TRBJ2-7; D possibly corresponds to TRBD2 (7 bases). This CDR3 has 17 residues. Trimming pared 6 bases from V and 0 bases from J, leaving 21 bases between. Germline assignment: CDR1 LNHDA and CDR2 SQIVND (reference sequence). The CDR3, as DNA: TGTGCCAGTAGCCGCGAGGGAGGGGGGTCGGCCTCCTACGAGCAGTACTTC. Its protein product is CASSREGGGSASYEQYF.

The chain links TRBV9 to TRBJ2-5; 9 nucleotides align to TRBD2. Germline-derived CDR1 and CDR2 are SGDLS and YYNGEE. V lost 0 bases, J lost 5 bases, and 8 bases stayed unmatched. The CDR3 spans 16 residues. CDR3 protein: CASSVAAGGRHETQYF. Written as DNA, the CDR3 is TGTGCCAGCAGCGTAGCAGCGGGAGGCCGGCATGAGACCCAGTACTTC.

The genes are TRBV30 and TRBJ1-5; no definite D call. With 5 bases removed from V and 7 bases from J, the gap between germline ends came to 15 bases. The CDR3 is 13 amino acids. CDR1 is GTSNPN, CDR2 SVGIG, per germline (reference sequence). For the CDR3, the DNA is TGTGCCTGGGGGAGCTCCTCGGGGCAGCCCCAGCATTTT. This codes for CAWGSSSGQPQHF.

The DNA for the CDR3 is TGTGCCAGTAGTAAGCCGGGACAGGGGGCGGATACGCAGTATTTT. It is translated as CASSKPGQGADTQYF. The rearrangement uses TRBV19 and TRBJ2-3; 12 nucleotides match TRBD1. Trimming at V came to 4 bases and at J to 6 bases, leaving 5 bases not matched to a gene. Per germline, CDR1 LNHDA and CDR2 SQIVND (reference sequence). This CDR3 comprises 15 residues.

This chain uses TRBV5-6 with TRBJ2-6; D not certain. Germline V gene sequence: CDR1 SGHDT, CDR2 YYEEEE. This CDR3 comprises 17 residues. With 0 bases removed from V and 1 base from J, the gap between germline ends came to 11 bases. The CDR3 spells CASSLGRTISGANVLTF. CDR3 bases: TGTGCCAGCAGCTTGGGCAGAACCATTTCTGGGGCCAACGTCCTGACTTTC.

The gene calls are TRBV7-8 and TRBJ1-2; no clear D. This CDR3 has 12 amino acids. V was clipped by 5 bases and J by 5 bases, with 9 bases between them. Germline V gene data show CDR1 as SGHVS and CDR2 as FQNEAQ. The CDR3 coding sequence is TGTGCCAGCAGCCCGGGATTTTATGGCTACACCTTC. Its protein is CASSPGFYGYTF.

The chain combines TRBV10-2 with TRBJ2-2; tentative D call: TRBD2 (5 bases). The germline V gene encodes CDR1 WSHSY and CDR2 SAAADI. Trimming left V 6 bases short and J 6 bases short, with 17 bases between. This CDR3 is built from 15 residues. CDR3 coding DNA: TGCGCCAGCAGGGATCGAGGGTCGAGCGCCGGGGAGCTGTTTTTT. Protein sequence: CASRDRGSSAGELFF.

The chain uses TRBV10-1 and TRBJ1-1; 7 bases are shared with TRBD1. Germline CDR1 WNHNN, CDR2 SYGVQD (reference sequence). This CDR3 comprises 15 residues. Trimming cost V 4 bases and J 0 bases; bases outside gene matches: 5. The CDR3 sequence: CASSAGQALNTEAFF. The CDR3 nucleotides read TGCGCCAGCAGTGCCGGACAGGCTCTGAACACTGAAGCTTTCTTT.

The chain couples TRBV5-4 to TRBJ2-5; 7 nucleotides line up with TRBD2. V lost 2 bases and J lost 3; bases outside the gene matches: 13. Germline assignment: CDR1 SGHNT and CDR2 YYREEE (reference sequence). CDR3 length: 17 amino acids. The CDR3 sequence: CASSLTGRLAAEETQYF. The CDR3 DNA is TGTGCCAGCAGCTTAACTGGTCGGCTAGCGGCGGAAGAGACCCAGTACTTC. The full variable domain, its missing parts supplied by reference TRBV5-4 and TRBJ2-5, is ETGVTQSPTHLIKTRGQQVTLRCSSQSGHNTVSWYQQALGQGPQFIFQYYREEENGRGNFPPRFSGLQFPNYSSELNVNALELDDSALYLCASSLTGRLAAEETQYFGPGTRLLVL.

The gene calls are TRBV29-1 and TRBJ2-3; 7 positions agree with TRBD2. This CDR3 spans 14 amino acids. Germline CDR1 reads SQVTM; CDR2 reads ANQGSEA. The J segment lost 2 bases and the V segment lost 5 bases, leaving 7 bases of the junction unmatched. CDR3 protein: CSVSPSGPTDTQYF. The DNA of the CDR3 is TGCAGCGTTAGTCCTAGCGGCCCCACAGATACGCAGTATTTT.

The genes are TRBV5-4 and TRBJ1-4; TRBD1 matches at 9 bases. Unmatched junction bases numbered 6, after V lost 10 bases and J lost 8 bases. This CDR3 has 12 residues. The germline V gene has CDR1 SGHNT and CDR2 YYREEE (reference sequence). The CDR3 reads CAWTGEFEKLFF. CDR3 DNA: TGTGCCTGGACAGGGGAGTTCGAAAAACTGTTTTTT.

This clone was detected only once. Other DNA sequences of this sample code for an identical CDR3. V is TRBV11-3 and J is TRBJ2-2; no clear D. Germline V lookup: CDR1 SGHNT, CDR2 YENEEA. This CDR3 is built from 11 residues. V dropped 5 bases and J dropped 4 bases, with 2 bases sitting between them. The DNA of the CDR3 is TGTGCCAGCAGCCGCACCGGGGAGCTGTTTTTT. It codes for CASSRTGELFF.